This TCR beta chain stems from a study of T-cell memory formation after mild COVID-19. General study points: Day 15 to 85 contracting clones showed balanced CD4/CD8; day 15 to 37 expanders favored CD4+.

One entry per CDR3 protein results from TCRdb running MiXCR on the 5' RACE reads. Of fewer than 90,000 distinct CDR3 sequences in the sample, approximately 15% were seen once. There are 15 residues in the CDR3. Germline-derived CDR1 and CDR2 are SGHTA and FQGNSA. The V and J ends lost 5 bases and 0 bases, in that order; junction bases with no gene match: 7. With regard to this clonotype: The antigen is unknown.

Material for sequencing was PBMCs or a T cell subset sorted from them (not recorded which). The sequence came from an adult woman who had mild COVID-19 (a few samples of this study predate the infection). Cell type and time point are not known. J is TRBJ2-7 and V is TRBV7-2; 7 bases fit TRBD2. CDR3 coding DNA: TGTGCCAGCAGCCCGGGACTACGCCACTCCTACGAGCAGTACTTC. Translated: CASSPGLRHSYEQYF.